The 27 T cell receptor beta chains listed next were all sequenced from one sample in a study of a mutant IDH1 vaccine in newly diagnosed glioma. Time point here: week 11, during vaccination. Vaccinated patients received 300 ug of mutant IDH1 20-mer peptide per dose, with topical imiquimod. No antigen is known for these receptors. The assay was immunoSEQ multiplex PCR, and TCRdb's table has in-frame clones only and misses some. Of roughly 130,000 clones listed, roughly 78% are singletons. The specimen was PBMCs, collected from a glioma patient whose treatment included an IDH1 peptide vaccine. These TCRs come from a man aged 35-49 years with glioma.

The rearrangement links TRBV6-6 to TRBJ2-7; tentatively, D is TRBD1 (5 bases). V was clipped by 7 bases and J by 1 base, with 11 bases between them. The V gene's germline CDR1 is MNHNY and CDR2 SVGAGI (reference sequence). The CDR3 loop spans 13 amino acids. This CDR3 reads CASTPDISYEQYF. The DNA for the CDR3 is TGTGCCAGCACCCCGGACATATCCTACGAGCAGTACTTC.

This clone was seen at least ten times. This chain joins TRBV7-9 and TRBJ2-1; TRBD2 aligns across 9 bases. V lost 5 bases and J lost 4; bases outside the gene matches: 9. CDR3 length: 16 amino acids. Germline assignment: CDR1 SEHNR and CDR2 FQNEAQ (reference sequence). CDR3 amino acids: CASSHETSGRYNEQFF. The CDR3 nucleotides read TGTGCCAGCAGCCATGAGACTAGCGGCCGGTACAATGAGCAGTTCTTC.

The chain recombines TRBV9 with TRBJ2-5, with 7 bases that match TRBD1. V shed 5 bases, J shed 3 bases, and the junction held 7 bases outside the gene matches. This CDR3 contains 14 residues. The germline V gene encodes CDR1 SGDLS and CDR2 YYNGEE. Here the CDR3 DNA reads TGTGCCAGCAGTTCCGGGACAGCGAAAGAGACCCAGTACTTC. This codes for CASSSGTAKETQYF.

The chain is built from TRBV7-2 and TRBJ1-2; tentative D call: TRBD1 (5 bases). Germline V CDR1 and CDR2: SGHTA, FQGNSA. The germline V and J ends were trimmed by 6 bases and 6 bases, with 11 bases remaining between them. The CDR3 contains 12 residues. The CDR3 nucleotides read TGTGCCAGCAGTCCGCGGGGGGATGGCTACACCTTC. This sequence encodes CASSPRGDGYTF.

The rearrangement joins TRBV7-2 to TRBJ2-7, with D unclear. The CDR3 extends over 13 amino acids. Trimming took off 8 bases at V and 0 bases at J, with 11 bases between the two ends. Germline V CDR1 and CDR2: SGHTA, FQGNSA. CDR3 DNA sequence: TGTGCCAGCGACCCTGGGGACTCCTACGAGCAGTACTTC. It codes for CASDPGDSYEQYF.

This chain joins TRBV19 and TRBJ2-7; 8 nucleotides line up with TRBD1. CDR3 size: 14 residues. V shed 5 bases and J 7 bases; nucleotides not matched to a gene: 10. Germline-derived CDR1 and CDR2 are LNHDA and SQIVND (reference sequence). The CDR3 sequence: CASSFTSGTGEQYF. The DNA of the CDR3 is TGTGCCAGTAGTTTTACTTCCGGGACAGGAGAGCAGTACTTC.

The chain couples TRBV5-4 to TRBJ2-2, with a weak D call TRBD1 (6 bases). The germline V gene has CDR1 SGHNT and CDR2 YYREEE (reference sequence). This CDR3 comprises 16 residues. Deletions cut 0 bases from V and 6 bases from J, with 15 bases between. CDR3 nucleotides: TGTGCCAGCAGCTTGGCCGGTAGGGGGACGGCCGGGGAGCTGTTTTTT. Encoded protein: CASSLAGRGTAGELFF.

This clone has more than one count but fewer than ten. This rearrangement joins TRBV7-8 to TRBJ2-5, with TRBD1 matching 8 bases. Germline V CDR1 and CDR2: SGHVS, FQNEAQ. The CDR3 is 14 amino acids. J was trimmed by 4 bases and V by 4 bases; bases with no gene match: 5. CDR3 amino acids: CASSSRTGSETQYF. In nucleotides, the CDR3 is TGTGCCAGCAGCTCCAGGACAGGGTCAGAGACCCAGTACTTC.

V and J are TRBV21-1 and TRBJ1-1; the table assigns TRBD1, which was not confirmed against the DNA. TRBV21-1 is a listed pseudogene. The CDR3 consists of 14 residues. The CDR3: CATIPGVYCTEAFF. The CDR3 nucleotides read TGTGCCACCATCCCAGGGGTCTACTGCACTGAAGCTTTCTTT.

The gene calls are TRBV20-1 and TRBJ1-1; D gene uncertain. Germline lookup yields CDR1 DFQATT and CDR2 SNEGSKA (reference sequence). Trimming stripped 5 bases from V and 11 bases from J, with 6 bases between. This CDR3 has 8 residues. CDR3 nucleotide sequence: TGCAGTGCTGGTAGGGCTTTCTTT. Amino acids: CSAGRAFF.

The chain joins TRBV5-6 to TRBJ2-7; TRBD1 aligns across 9 bases. V shed 4 bases, J shed 6 bases, and the junction held 8 bases outside the gene matches. The CDR3 consists of 14 residues. Germline lookup yields CDR1 SGHDT and CDR2 YYEEEE. CDR3 sequence: CASSRDRGASEQYF. The DNA for the CDR3 is TGTGCCAGCAGCAGAGACAGGGGGGCCTCCGAGCAGTACTTC. Full variable domain (remainder filled in from reference TRBV5-6 and TRBJ2-7): DAGVTQSPTHLIKTRGQQVTLRCSPKSGHDTVSWYQQALGQGPQFIFQYYEEEERQRGNFPDRFSGHQFPNYSSELNVNALLLGDSALYLCASSRDRGASEQYFGPGTRLTVT.

A word on this clone: Germline and junction disagree at one end, which may indicate a read error. The chain uses TRBV7-7 and TRBJ2-2; D possibly corresponds to TRBD2 (5 bases). Germline CDR1 and CDR2: SSHAT and FNYEAQ (reference sequence). The CDR3 is made up of 12 amino acids. The DNA of the CDR3 is TGTGCTAGCAGCGAGGACTTCGGGGAGCTGTTTTTT. This translates into CASSEDFGELFF.

The chain uses TRBV15 and TRBJ1-5, with D perhaps matching TRBD1 (6 bases). The ends were cut back, 4 bases at V and 6 bases at J, with 7 bases in the middle. The CDR3 has 12 amino acids. Germline CDR1 and CDR2: LNHNV and YYDKDF (reference sequence). CDR3 region: CATSTGAQPQHF. CDR3 bases: TGTGCCACCAGCACGGGGGCTCAGCCCCAGCATTTT.

This clone was seen just once. The CDR3 sequence: CAWRRTSGWYNEQFF. The CDR3, as DNA: TGTGCCTGGAGGAGGACTAGCGGGTGGTACAATGAGCAGTTCTTC. V and J are TRBV30 and TRBJ2-1, with 11 positions matching TRBD2. Germline V gene sequence: CDR1 GTSNPN, CDR2 SVGIG (reference sequence). Trimming cost V 3 bases and J 4 bases; bases outside gene matches: 5. This CDR3 is built from 15 residues. The whole variable domain, filled in from reference TRBV30 and TRBJ2-1, reads SQTIHQWPATLVQPVGSPLSLECTVEGTSNPNLYWYRQAAGRGLQLLFYSVGIGQISSEVPQNLSASRPQDRQFILSSKKLLLSDSGFYLCAWRRTSGWYNEQFFGPGTRLTVL.

The chain carries TRBV5-1 and TRBJ2-7; D remains unclear. Germline V gene sequence: CDR1 SGHRS, CDR2 YFSETQ. V was clipped by 3 bases and J by 4 bases, with 17 bases between them. The CDR3 spans 15 residues. CDR3 sequence: CASSSGWTPPYEQYF. In DNA form, the CDR3 reads TGCGCCAGCAGCTCCGGGTGGACCCCCCCGTACGAGCAGTACTTC.

This clone was detected once. The V gene is TRBV19, the J gene TRBJ2-5; 8 positions match TRBD1. The CDR3 has 13 amino acids. V lost 5 bases, J lost 5 bases, and 4 bases stayed unmatched. Per the germline V gene, CDR1 is LNHDA and CDR2 is SQIVND (reference sequence). The CDR3 region is CASSPTGEETQYF. CDR3 nucleotides: TGTGCCAGTAGTCCGACAGGGGAGGAGACCCAGTACTTC.

The V call is TRBV19, the J call TRBJ1-6, with D possibly TRBD1 on 6 matching bases. The CDR3 loop spans 12 amino acids. V was clipped by 11 bases and J by 10 bases, with 15 bases between them. Germline V lookup: CDR1 LNHDA, CDR2 SQIVND (reference sequence). The chain's CDR3 is CAARGTGSPLHF. CDR3 DNA sequence: TGTGCCGCGAGGGGGACGGGCTCACCCCTCCACTTT.

V usage is TRBV6-5 and J usage is TRBJ1-4; unclear D gene. V dropped 6 bases and J dropped 4 bases, with 9 bases sitting between them. Germline V gives CDR1 MNHEY, CDR2 SVGAGI. CDR3 size: 13 residues. The CDR3 DNA reads TGTGCCAGCAGGAGGCAGCATAATGAAAAACTGTTTTTT. Translated: CASRRQHNEKLFF.

In the case of this clone: This specimen includes other DNA sequences encoding the same CDR3. The V gene is TRBV6-5, the J gene TRBJ1-2; TRBD1 might be the D (6 bases). V was trimmed by 0 bases and J by 6 bases, leaving 11 bases between them. CDR3 length equals 14 residues. Germline V gives CDR1 MNHEY, CDR2 SVGAGI. The CDR3 loop reads CASSYSRQGHGYTF. CDR3 nucleotide sequence: TGTGCCAGCAGTTACTCACGGCAGGGGCATGGCTACACCTTC.

The V and J genes are TRBV7-2 and TRBJ2-1; 9 nucleotides align to TRBD2. The CDR3 runs 16 residues. The V segment lost 5 bases and the J segment 7 bases; nucleotides outside the gene matches: 12. The V gene's germline CDR1 is SGHTA and CDR2 FQGNSA. CDR3 sequence reads: CASSGYSSGVWNEQFF. CDR3 DNA sequence: TGTGCCAGCAGCGGTTATTCTAGCGGGGTCTGGAATGAGCAGTTCTTC.

This chain links TRBV29-1 with TRBJ2-5; TRBD1 aligns across 10 bases. Germline CDR1 and CDR2: SQVTM and ANQGSEA. The trim removed 0 bases at V and 3 bases at J, leaving 10 bases unmatched. The CDR3 extends over 17 amino acids. CDR3 bases: TGCAGCGTTGAAGATCTTCTCTCAGGGACAGGGGAAGAGACCCAGTACTTC. This translates into CSVEDLLSGTGEETQYF. Looking up the rest from reference TRBV29-1 and TRBJ2-5 gives the full variable domain: SAVISQKPSRDICQRGTSLTIQCQVDSQVTMMFWYRQQPGQSLTLIATANQGSEATYESGFVIDKFPISRPNLTFSTLTVSNMSPEDSSIYLCSVEDLLSGTGEETQYFGPGTRLLVL.

This clone showed up just a few times. The rearrangement joins TRBV27 to TRBJ2-2, with D unresolved. The CDR3 is 13 residues long. Germline CDR1 MNHEY, CDR2 SMNVEV (reference sequence). Trimming left V 2 bases short and J 3 bases short, with 4 bases between. CDR3 in amino acids: CASSLIYTGELFF. CDR3 DNA sequence: TGTGCCAGCAGTTTAATTTACACCGGGGAGCTGTTTTTT.

J is TRBJ1-2 and V is TRBV11-2; 12 bases fit TRBD1. The CDR3 runs to 14 residues. Germline trimming cut 4 bases from V and 8 bases from J; bases unmatched to any gene: 5. Germline CDR1 reads SGHAT; CDR2 reads FQNNGV. The CDR3 protein is CASSWDRGLRGYTF. CDR3 DNA sequence: TGTGCCAGCAGCTGGGACAGGGGGCTTCGAGGCTACACCTTC.

V is TRBV10-3 and J is TRBJ1-5; 9 bases match TRBD1. V shed 8 bases and J 5 bases; nucleotides not matched to a gene: 4. Germline V gene lookup returns CDR1 ENHRY and CDR2 SYGVKD. The CDR3 covers 13 residues. The DNA for the CDR3 is TGTGCCATCGGACAGGGGACCGATCAGCCCCAGCATTTT. Its protein product is CAIGQGTDQPQHF.

The rearrangement links TRBV7-2 to TRBJ2-1; possible D gene TRBD2, 6 bases. V lost 1 base and J lost 5, with 12 bases in between. There are 15 residues in the CDR3. Germline-derived CDR1 and CDR2 are SGHTA and FQGNSA. Written as DNA, the CDR3 is TGTGCCAGCAGCTTAGATATAGTAGCGGACAATGAGCAGTTCTTC. Translation: CASSLDIVADNEQFF.

The chain uses TRBV18 and TRBJ2-1; D might be TRBD1 or TRBD2, each matching 5 bases. Germline V gene data show CDR1 as KGHSH and CDR2 as LQKENI. CDR3 length: 14 amino acids. V lost 3 bases and J lost 6, with 12 bases in between. CDR3 in DNA: TGTGCCAGCTCACCCCTAGTCGGGGCCAATGAGCAGTTCTTC. Translation: CASSPLVGANEQFF.

V usage is TRBV6-4 and J usage is TRBJ1-1; D unresolved. The CDR3 covers 15 residues. Germline assignment: CDR1 MRHNA and CDR2 SNTAGT. Trimming pared 0 bases from V and 4 bases from J, leaving 12 bases between. The CDR3 bases are TGTGCCAGCAGTGACTCCCCCCTGGGATCCACTGAAGCTTTCTTT. It translates to CASSDSPLGSTEAFF.